This passage covers 27 T cell receptor beta chains from one sample sequenced in a study of identical twins (dated by TCRdb to 2016 to 2017). The library was generated by 5' RACE. The data were produced on an Illumina HiSeq 2000. The public reads were run again by TCRdb, first through fastp at Q25 and then through MiXCR, and only productive beta chains were kept. Each record represents a unique CDR3 protein, reported with the most common genes and DNA among its rows. The sample records roughly 770,000 distinct CDR3 sequences, around a sixth of which are singletons. The ten biggest clones cover around 12% of the sample. This sample was shared with a second study, whose subject was T cells expressing NK-cell markers.

The sample comprised PBMCs. These receptors came from a woman aged 18-30 years in good health.

This clonotype was detected ten times or more. The chain uses TRBV7-2 and TRBJ1-2; 7 bases agree with TRBD1. The CDR3 spans 14 residues. Per the germline V gene, CDR1 is SGHTA and CDR2 is FQGNSA. Losses at the gene ends were 5 bases for V and 8 bases for J; bases not matched to a gene: 11. The CDR3, as DNA: TGTGCCAGCAGCCCCGTCCGGGACAGTCGGGGCTACACCTTC. It specifies CASSPVRDSRGYTF.

The chain combines TRBV5-6 with TRBJ1-2; D gene ambiguous. Trimming left V 6 bases short and J 5 bases short, with 14 bases between. CDR1 is SGHDT and CDR2 is YYEEEE in the germline V gene. The CDR3 has 13 amino acids. CDR3 bases: TGTGCCAGCATTGAGGCCGGCGGTTATGGCTACACCTTC. This translates into CASIEAGGYGYTF.

Only a few counts were recorded for this clonotype. J is TRBJ2-7 and V is TRBV7-9; perhaps TRBD1 as D (6 bases). In germline, CDR1 is SEHNR, CDR2 FQNEAQ (reference sequence). V was shortened by 4 bases and J by 12 bases, with 13 bases between the two germline ends. This CDR3 spans 11 amino acids. The CDR3 coding sequence is TGTGCCAGCAGCTCCACAGGGCCCGGGTACTTC. This encodes CASSSTGPGYF.

V is TRBV20-1 and J is TRBJ2-7, with no clear D. The V and J ends lost 3 bases and 5 bases respectively, with 11 bases between them. Looked up from germline, CDR1 is DFQATT and CDR2 is SNEGSKA (reference sequence). The CDR3 loop spans 12 amino acids. CDR3 nucleotides: TGCAGTGCTAGTCAGGCTATTAACGAGCAGTACTTC. It codes for CSASQAINEQYF.

This clonotype came up many times. This chain links TRBV20-1 with TRBJ2-7; 11 positions match TRBD2. Germline-derived CDR1 and CDR2 are DFQATT and SNEGSKA (reference sequence). Trimming removed 3 bases from V and 5 bases from J; junction bases left unmatched: 6. The CDR3 is 14 residues long. CDR3 in DNA: TGCAGTGCTAGCCCGCCACTAGCGGGAGACGAGCAGTACTTC. It encodes CSASPPLAGDEQYF.

The sample holds a few counts of this clonotype. V and J are TRBV29-1 and TRBJ2-1; D perhaps matches TRBD2 (6 bases). In germline, CDR1 is SQVTM, CDR2 ANQGSEA. V dropped 4 bases and J dropped 3 bases, with 13 bases sitting between them. The CDR3 runs 14 residues. In nucleotides, the CDR3 is TGCAGCGTTGTATTGCGGGGCTACTACAATGAGCAGTTCTTC. It encodes CSVVLRGYYNEQFF.

There are many counts of this clonotype. The CDR3 loop reads CATSQGDTHQPQHF. The CDR3, as DNA: TGTGCCACCTCTCAGGGGGACACTCATCAGCCCCAGCATTTT. The rearrangement links TRBV12-3 or TRBV12-4 to TRBJ1-5, with 7 bases matching TRBD1. The CDR3 totals 14 residues. The V and J ends lost 10 bases and 5 bases, in that order; junction bases with no gene match: 11.

The gene calls are TRBV27 and TRBJ1-2, with D maybe TRBD1 (6 bases). Between the trimmed V and J ends, which lost 2 bases and 4 bases, there was a span of 14 bases. CDR3 length: 15 residues. Germline CDR1 reads MNHEY; CDR2 reads SMNVEV (reference sequence). This CDR3 reads CASSLAPDSLYGYTF. CDR3 DNA sequence: TGTGCCAGCAGTTTAGCCCCGGACAGTCTCTATGGCTACACCTTC.

This rearrangement joins TRBV3-1 to TRBJ2-5; 7 bases are shared with TRBD2. Germline trimming cut 5 bases from V and 3 bases from J; bases unmatched to any gene: 12. This CDR3 comprises 16 residues. Germline CDR1 reads LGHDT; CDR2 reads YNNKEL (reference sequence). The DNA of the CDR3 is TGTGCCAGCAGCATGGCCGGGACTAATCTCAAAGAGACCCAGTACTTC. This translates into CASSMAGTNLKETQYF.

The rearrangement uses TRBV29-1 and TRBJ2-2; D gene unclear. This CDR3 comprises 14 residues. Germline V gene sequence: CDR1 SQVTM, CDR2 ANQGSEA. The V gene lost 1 base and the J gene lost 6 bases, with 12 bases spanning the gap. CDR3 protein: CSVEGSGRAGELFF. CDR3 nucleotide sequence: TGCAGCGTTGAAGGTTCCGGGCGCGCCGGGGAGCTGTTTTTT.

The chain links TRBV11-1 to TRBJ2-2; 10 bases fit TRBD1. This CDR3 spans 18 amino acids. V trimming: 2 bases; J trimming: 1 base; junction bases outside the gene matches: 7. Germline CDR1 reads SGHAT; CDR2 reads FQDESV (reference sequence). The DNA of the CDR3 is TGTGCCAGCAGCTTATCCCAAAGGACAGGGGGGAACACCGGGGAGCTGTTTTTT. Amino acids: CASSLSQRTGGNTGELFF.

This clonotype was picked up many times. At one end, the junction sequence differs from germline, possibly due to a read error. The DNA of the CDR3 is TGCAGTGCTGTTACTAGCGGGGGACTCCGTGATTTT. Translation: CSAVTSGGLRDF. V and J are TRBV20-1 and TRBJ2-3, with 11 bases fitting TRBD2. The CDR3 sequence is 12 residues long. Germline V gene sequence: CDR1 DFQATT, CDR2 SNEGSKA (reference sequence).

This clonotype was found a few times. The gene calls are TRBV12-3 or TRBV12-4 and TRBJ2-1, with D maybe TRBD2 (6 bases). The CDR3 has 17 amino acids. Trimming cost V 1 base and J 15 bases, with 28 bases left between them. CDR3 sequence (DNA): TGTGCCAGCAGTTTAGTTTTTGGCGTGCGGGGCCCAGGGAAGGGGTTCTTC. Protein: CASSLVFGVRGPGKGFF.

This clonotype has only a few counts. The chain links TRBV11-2 to TRBJ2-5, with D uncertain. Germline values: CDR1 SGHAT, CDR2 FQNNGV. This CDR3 comprises 12 residues. V was trimmed by 2 bases and J by 4 bases, leaving 5 bases between them. CDR3 nucleotide sequence: TGTGCCAGCAGCTTAAGTGTAGAGACCCAGTACTTC. Encoded protein: CASSLSVETQYF.

The chain employs TRBV3-1 and TRBJ2-1; D is unclear. V was trimmed by 10 bases and J by 3 bases, leaving 7 bases between them. This CDR3 contains 11 residues. The V gene's germline CDR1 is LGHDT and CDR2 YNNKEL (reference sequence). The CDR3 nucleotides are TGTGCCACACAGTTCTACAATGAGCAGTTCTTC. Translation gives CATQFYNEQFF.

This chain links TRBV7-9 with TRBJ1-4; weak D call: TRBD1 (5 bases). CDR1 is SEHNR and CDR2 is FQNEAQ in the germline V gene (reference sequence). The CDR3 extends over 14 amino acids. The ends were cut back, 6 bases at V and 6 bases at J, with 14 bases in the middle. CDR3 amino acids: CASRNRDGDEKLFF. CDR3 bases: TGTGCCAGCAGGAACCGGGACGGTGATGAAAAACTGTTTTTT.

The chain joins TRBV7-8 to TRBJ1-5; D ambiguous. From germline, CDR1 is SGHVS and CDR2 FQNEAQ. The CDR3 sequence is 17 residues long. V lost 1 base and J 5 bases, leaving 18 bases between the germline ends. CDR3 coding DNA: TGTGCCAGCAGCTTAGAGGCCCGGACTTACGGGTATCAGCCCCAGCATTTT. This gives the protein CASSLEARTYGYQPQHF.

This clonotype was recorded at least ten times. J is TRBJ1-5 and V is TRBV12-3 or TRBV12-4; D is possibly TRBD1 (5 bases). The CDR3 runs 13 residues. Trimming cost V 7 bases and J 1 base, with 8 bases left between them. The CDR3 bases are TGTGCCAGCACACGACAGAGCAATCAGCCCCAGCATTTT. Its protein is CASTRQSNQPQHF.

This clonotype was observed a handful of times. The V call is TRBV20-1, the J call TRBJ1-6, with D unresolved. Germline V gene lookup returns CDR1 DFQATT and CDR2 SNEGSKA (reference sequence). The CDR3 totals 15 residues. V lost 5 bases, J lost 0 bases, and 11 bases lay in between. The CDR3 loop reads CSALALSSYNSPLHF. The CDR3 coding sequence is TGCAGTGCTCTGGCCCTAAGCTCCTATAATTCACCCCTCCACTTT.

This clonotype appeared a few times. V usage is TRBV6-5 and J usage is TRBJ1-2; possibly TRBD1 for D (6 bases). The CDR3 has 15 amino acids. The V end lost 0 bases, the J end lost 1 base, and 9 bases lay between the germline ends. CDR1 and CDR2 from the germline V gene are MNHEY and SVGAGI. The CDR3 nucleotides read TGTGCCAGCAGTTACTCGGGGGGGCGTAACTATGGCTACACCTTC. Translating gives CASSYSGGRNYGYTF.

The rearrangement links TRBV14 to TRBJ2-7; D is ambiguous. The V end was cut by 4 bases, the J end by 4 bases, with 11 bases between. Per germline, CDR1 SGHDN and CDR2 FVKESK. This CDR3 is 13 amino acids long. CDR3 nucleotide sequence: TGTGCCAGCAGCCCCACCCATTATTACGAGCAGTACTTC. Its translation: CASSPTHYYEQYF.

The genes are TRBV7-9 and TRBJ1-3; D remains unclear. This CDR3 region has 15 residues. Trimming took off 0 bases at V and 0 bases at J, with 6 bases between the two ends. Germline V gene data show CDR1 as SEHNR and CDR2 as FQNEAQ (reference sequence). The CDR3 spells CASSLAVNSGNTIYF. CDR3 DNA sequence: TGTGCCAGCAGCTTAGCAGTGAACTCTGGAAACACCATATATTTT.

This clonotype was observed a handful of times. The CDR3: CASRQVGEQFF. CDR3 in DNA: TGTGCCAGCAGGCAGGTCGGTGAGCAGTTCTTC. The chain joins TRBV3-1 to TRBJ2-1; D gene uncertain. V dropped 6 bases and J dropped 9 bases, with 9 bases sitting between them. The CDR3 loop spans 11 amino acids. Per the germline V gene, CDR1 is LGHDT and CDR2 is YNNKEL (reference sequence).

The chain is built from TRBV7-3 and TRBJ2-5; no clear D gene. The V end was cut by 1 base, the J end by 4 bases, with 16 bases between. The CDR3 sequence is 16 residues long. Germline values: CDR1 SGHTA, CDR2 FQGTGA. CDR3 nucleotides: TGTGCCAGCAGCTTAATTGCGTCCGGGCAGAGAGAGACCCAGTACTTC. Amino acids: CASSLIASGQRETQYF.

V is TRBV12-3 or TRBV12-4 and J is TRBJ1-1, with 9 bases identical to TRBD1. The J segment lost 7 bases and the V segment lost 9 bases, leaving 12 bases of the junction unmatched. The CDR3 spans 14 residues. The CDR3: CASYRDRVAFEAFF. The CDR3 coding sequence is TGTGCCAGTTACCGGGACAGGGTCGCATTTGAAGCTTTCTTT.

This clonotype was observed a few times. The gene calls are TRBV6-1 and TRBJ2-1, with D perhaps matching TRBD2 (6 bases). Trimming took off 5 bases at V and 3 bases at J, with 17 bases between the two ends. The CDR3 has 16 residues. The germline gives CDR1 MNHNS, CDR2 SASEGT. The CDR3 here is CASSPLVSAGYNEQFF. Here the CDR3 DNA reads TGTGCCAGCAGTCCCCTGGTCTCAGCGGGCTACAATGAGCAGTTCTTC.

This clonotype was counted between two and nine times. The V gene is TRBV5-6, the J gene TRBJ2-2; a possible D gene is TRBD2 (5 bases). The CDR3 length is 14 residues. The germline V gene has CDR1 SGHDT and CDR2 YYEEEE. V was shortened by 4 bases and J by 9 bases, with 16 bases between the two germline ends. CDR3 DNA sequence: TGTGCCAGCAGCGAGAGGACTGCCGTACGGGAGCTGTTTTTT. Protein: CASSERTAVRELFF.